Following are 32 T cell receptor beta chains from one sample sequenced in a study of blood T cell repertoires in COVID-19 (dated by TCRdb to the early 2020s). The method behind the library was the immunoSEQ multiplex PCR assay. What TCRdb holds here is the immuneACCESS table cut down to in-frame rearrangements. Part of the clones is not present; checked against another copy, under half of the missing clones reflect an unresolved V gene, and the others are unexplained. The table for this sample lists roughly 88,000 clones; 70% to 90% of them were counted only once. The ten largest account for around 15% of the sample. The sample taken for sequencing was peripheral blood. These receptor sequences come from a woman older than 75 with acute or convalescent COVID-19.

The CDR3 protein is CASRVTRGPREKLFF. The CDR3 DNA reads TGTGCCAGCAGAGTGACCAGGGGCCCGAGGGAAAAACTGTTTTTT. The rearrangement joins TRBV13 to TRBJ1-4, with D possibly TRBD1 on 6 matching bases. CDR3 length: 15 residues. Trimming left V 6 bases short and J 8 bases short, with 19 bases between. Germline V gene data show CDR1 as PRHDT and CDR2 as FYEKMQ (reference sequence).

This clone was seen only a few times. This chain uses TRBV18 with TRBJ2-2; D is possibly TRBD1 (5 bases). The CDR3 has 17 residues. The V end was cut by 2 bases, the J end by 3 bases, with 16 bases between. The germline V gene has CDR1 KGHSH and CDR2 LQKENI. CDR3 in DNA: TGTGCCAGCTCACCAGATATCGTAGGCAGGGACACCGGGGAGCTGTTTTTT. This codes for CASSPDIVGRDTGELFF.

CDR3 in DNA: TGTGCCAGCAGCACTGGGCGTGGGACAGTTAATGAAAAACTGTTTTTT. It specifies CASSTGRGTVNEKLFF. The rearrangement joins TRBV28 to TRBJ1-4; 7 positions agree with TRBD1. This CDR3 region has 16 residues. CDR1 is MDHEN and CDR2 is SYDVKM in the germline V gene. The trim removed 6 bases at V and 4 bases at J, leaving 11 bases unmatched.

The chain uses TRBV15 and TRBJ1-2, with TRBD1 matching 7 bases. The ends lost 5 bases at V and 4 bases at J; junction bases unmatched: 13. This CDR3 contains 16 residues. Germline loops: CDR1 LNHNV, CDR2 YYDKDF (reference sequence). CDR3 sequence: CATSPRPGQRSYGYTF. The CDR3 DNA reads as TGTGCCACCAGCCCCCGACCGGGACAGAGGAGCTATGGCTACACCTTC.

The rearrangement joins TRBV6-1 to TRBJ2-3, with 7 bases lining up with TRBD1. The V gene's germline CDR1 is MNHNS and CDR2 SASEGT. The V gene end was trimmed by 3 bases and the J gene end by 3 bases; junction bases not matched to a gene: 12. The CDR3 is 17 amino acids. For the CDR3, the DNA is TGTGCCAGCAGTGAGCCCCTACAGGGGCTCAGGACAGATACGCAGTATTTT. It yields the protein CASSEPLQGLRTDTQYF.

The gene calls are TRBV6-6 and TRBJ1-1, with D maybe TRBD1 (6 bases). Germline values: CDR1 MNHNY, CDR2 SVGAGI (reference sequence). Trimming took 8 bases from V and 5 from J, leaving 15 bases between them. The CDR3 covers 13 residues. CDR3 in amino acids: CASHGGGWTEAFF. In DNA form, the CDR3 reads TGTGCCAGCCACGGGGGGGGCTGGACTGAAGCTTTCTTT.

The V and J genes are TRBV6-5 and TRBJ1-3; D is unclear. With 6 bases removed from V and 4 bases from J, the gap between germline ends came to 13 bases. This CDR3 is built from 14 residues. Germline CDR1 MNHEY, CDR2 SVGAGI. CDR3 in DNA: TGTGCCAGCAGGGCGGAACCCTCGGGAAACACCATATATTTT. Translating it yields CASRAEPSGNTIYF.

V gene TRBV7-3 combines with J gene TRBJ2-3, with D perhaps matching TRBD2 (5 bases). Per the germline V gene, CDR1 is SGHTA and CDR2 is FQGTGA. The CDR3 totals 14 residues. V was clipped by 5 bases and J by 6 bases, with 15 bases between them. The chain's CDR3 is CASSTHRRDDTQYF. The CDR3 coding sequence is TGTGCCAGCAGCACCCATCGCCGGGATGATACGCAGTATTTT.

The chain uses TRBV6-1 and TRBJ1-6; no reliable D call. CDR3 size: 13 residues. The V and J ends lost 3 bases and 7 bases respectively, with 7 bases between them. Looked up from germline, CDR1 is MNHNS and CDR2 is SASEGT. The CDR3 region has the DNA TGTGCCAGCAGTGAGCACCTAAATTCACCCCTCCACTTT. Its protein product is CASSEHLNSPLHF.

The DNA of the CDR3 is TGTGCCACCAGTGACACTAGCGGGGGCCGGGGCAATGAGCAGTTCTTC. Encoded protein: CATSDTSGGRGNEQFF. The chain has TRBV24-1 and TRBJ2-1, with 11 bases aligning to TRBD2. V was pared by 4 bases and J by 6 bases, with 7 bases of the junction left unmatched. Germline CDR1 is KGHDR and CDR2 is SFDVKD. The CDR3 sequence is 16 residues long.

The chain is built from TRBV7-2 and TRBJ2-7, with 8 bases lining up with TRBD1. Per the germline V gene, CDR1 is SGHTA and CDR2 is FQGNSA. Trimming cost V 3 bases and J 4 bases; bases outside gene matches: 5. This CDR3 has 14 residues. CDR3 sequence (DNA): TGTGCCAGCAGCTTCGGGACAGGTGAATACGAGCAGTACTTC. It yields the protein CASSFGTGEYEQYF. Together with reference TRBV7-2 and TRBJ2-7, the CDR3 gives the full variable domain: GAGVSQSPSNKVTEKGKDVELRCDPISGHTALYWYRQSLGQGLEFLIYFQGNSAPDKSGLPSDRFSAERTGGSVSTLTIQRTQQEDSAVYLCASSFGTGEYEQYFGPGTRLTVT.

CDR3 coding DNA: TGTGCCAGCAGCCCTCCGACAGGATGGAGCACTGAAGCTTTCTTT. Amino acids: CASSPPTGWSTEAFF. V and J are TRBV7-9 and TRBJ1-1; tentative D call: TRBD1 (6 bases). The CDR3 is 15 amino acids. Germline values: CDR1 SEHNR, CDR2 FQNEAQ (reference sequence). Trimming left V 5 bases short and J 4 bases short, with 17 bases between.

The V call is TRBV23-1, the J call TRBJ1-3; TRBD1 is a possible D gene (6 bases). TRBV23-1 carries the ORF label, with uncertain function. This CDR3 is built from 15 residues. V was clipped by 1 base and J by 4 bases, with 11 bases between them. DNA for the CDR3: TGCGCCAGCAGTCAATGCGGCAGGGGAGGAAACACCATATATTTT. Protein sequence: CASSQCGRGGNTIYF.

The chain combines TRBV2 with TRBJ2-7; possibly TRBD2 for D (6 bases). CDR1 is SNHLY, CDR2 FYNNEI, per germline. The CDR3 contains 14 residues. V lost 4 bases, J lost 1 base, and 11 bases lay in between. In nucleotides, the CDR3 is TGTGCCAGCAGTGGGCGGGGAAATTCCTACGAGCAGTACTTC. Translated, it gives CASSGRGNSYEQYF.

The CDR3 region has the DNA TGTGCCAGCAGTCCAAGGGTGGGACAGGGGGTTGCCGGGGAGCTGTTTTTT. Protein sequence: CASSPRVGQGVAGELFF. This sequence joins TRBV2 and TRBJ2-2, with 11 positions matching TRBD1. The CDR3 has 17 amino acids. From germline, CDR1 is SNHLY and CDR2 FYNNEI. With V trimmed by 5 bases and J by 6 bases, 11 bases remained unmatched.

CDR3 residues: CASNLVQGNQPQHF. The CDR3 DNA follows: TGTGCCAGCAATCTGGTGCAGGGAAATCAGCCCCAGCATTTT. The chain couples TRBV6-6 to TRBJ1-5; D perhaps matches TRBD1 (5 bases). The CDR3 spans 14 residues. CDR1 is MNHNY, CDR2 SVGAGI, per germline (reference sequence). V lost 7 bases to trimming and J lost 4 bases, with 14 bases between them.

The chain combines TRBV11-2 with TRBJ2-1, with 9 bases fitting TRBD2. Trimming took 1 base from V and 2 from J; bases not matched to a gene: 6. Germline V lookup: CDR1 SGHAT, CDR2 FQNNGV. The CDR3 runs 17 residues. The CDR3 coding sequence is TGTGCCAGCAGCTTAGGCGAGGGCGGGGGGGCCTACAATGAGCAGTTCTTC. It yields the protein CASSLGEGGGAYNEQFF.

The chain is built from TRBV7-8 and TRBJ2-3; TRBD1 aligns across 11 bases. V was clipped by 4 bases and J by 5 bases; unmatched bases: 5. The CDR3 runs to 15 residues. Germline V gene sequence: CDR1 SGHVS, CDR2 FQNEAQ. As DNA, the CDR3 is TGTGCCAGCAGCTGGTTGGACAGGGGGCAAGATACGCAGTATTTT. Its protein is CASSWLDRGQDTQYF.

This chain connects TRBV10-3 to TRBJ1-5; D gene uncertain. Looked up from germline, CDR1 is ENHRY and CDR2 is SYGVKD. The CDR3 contains 14 residues. V was trimmed by 6 bases and J by 4 bases, leaving 13 bases between them. The CDR3 DNA follows: TGTGCCATCAGCGGGGAGCCCGCAAATCAGCCCCAGCATTTT. Translated, it gives CAISGEPANQPQHF.

The DNA for the CDR3 is TGTGCCAGCAGCTTGGGGACAGGGCAGAGCTATGGCTACACCTTC. Encoded protein: CASSLGTGQSYGYTF. The chain carries TRBV5-4 and TRBJ1-2; TRBD1 aligns across 8 bases. J was trimmed by 4 bases and V by 0 bases; bases with no gene match: 5. The CDR3 spans 15 residues. Germline CDR1 is SGHNT and CDR2 is YYREEE (reference sequence).

This clone is a singleton in its sample. The V and J genes are TRBV19 and TRBJ1-4, with D tentatively TRBD1 (6 bases). Germline V gives CDR1 LNHDA, CDR2 SQIVND (reference sequence). CDR3 length: 15 residues. The V gene lost 4 bases and the J gene lost 2 bases, with 11 bases spanning the gap. The CDR3 sequence: CASSTSGVTNEKLFF. The CDR3 DNA follows: TGTGCCAGTAGTACCTCAGGGGTCACTAATGAAAAACTGTTTTTT.

V is TRBV14 and J is TRBJ2-7; no reliable D call. V was clipped by 0 bases and J by 1 base, with 10 bases between them. This CDR3 comprises 15 residues. Germline loops: CDR1 SGHDN, CDR2 FVKESK. The CDR3 bases are TGTGCCAGCAGCCAAGAATCATTCAGGTCCTACGAGCAGTACTTC. This gives the protein CASSQESFRSYEQYF. The full variable domain, its missing parts supplied by reference TRBV14 and TRBJ2-7, is EAGVTQFPSHSVIEKGQTVTLRCDPISGHDNLYWYRRVMGKEIKFLLHFVKESKQDESGMPNNRFLAERTGGTYSTLKVQPAELEDSGVYFCASSQESFRSYEQYFGPGTRLTVT.

The sample holds one count of this clone. V and J are TRBV30 and TRBJ2-5; D remains unclear. The CDR3 sequence is 13 residues long. V was trimmed by 2 bases and J by 4 bases, leaving 11 bases between them. CDR1 is GTSNPN, CDR2 SVGIG, per germline (reference sequence). The CDR3 sequence is CAWSTARRETQYF. In DNA form, the CDR3 reads TGTGCCTGGAGTACGGCGAGGCGAGAGACCCAGTACTTC.

The genes are TRBV2 and TRBJ1-5; D gene unclear. The CDR3 contains 14 residues. Trimming stripped 2 bases from V and 3 bases from J, with 8 bases between. Germline V lookup: CDR1 SNHLY, CDR2 FYNNEI. The CDR3 region has the DNA TGTGCCAGCAGTGAACGGTTAGCCAATCAGCCCCAGCATTTT. Its translation is CASSERLANQPQHF. The full variable domain, completed using reference TRBV2 and TRBJ1-5, is EPEVTQTPSHQVTQMGQEVILRCVPISNHLYFYWYRQILGQKVEFLVSFYNNEISEKSEIFDDQFSVERPDGSNFTLKIRSTKLEDSAMYFCASSERLANQPQHFGDGTRLSIL.

V and J are TRBV27 and TRBJ2-7; D possibly corresponds to TRBD1 (6 bases). Trimming pared 6 bases from V and 5 bases from J, leaving 20 bases between. Germline V gene sequence: CDR1 MNHEY, CDR2 SMNVEV (reference sequence). This CDR3 is 15 amino acids long. This CDR3 is CASRITGPWRNEQYF. In DNA, the CDR3 is TGTGCCAGCAGAATCACAGGGCCATGGAGAAACGAGCAGTACTTC.

V usage is TRBV4-3 and J usage is TRBJ2-1; the match to TRBD2 covers 7 bases. With V trimmed by 3 bases and J by 4 bases, 0 bases remained unmatched. This CDR3 is 13 amino acids long. Germline V gives CDR1 LGHNA, CDR2 YSLEER. The DNA for the CDR3 is TGCGCCAGCAGCCAGGGAGGGTACAATGAGCAGTTCTTC. The encoded protein is CASSQGGYNEQFF.

The chain uses TRBV4-2 and TRBJ1-3; 10 bases match TRBD1. Germline CDR1 LGHNA, CDR2 YNFKEQ. The CDR3 length is 21 residues. V gave up 0 bases and J gave up 0 bases; unmatched junction bases: 14. The CDR3 sequence: CASSQEKVGQGRLSSGNTIYF. The CDR3 coding sequence is TGTGCCAGCAGCCAAGAAAAAGTGGGACAGGGGCGATTGAGCTCTGGAAACACCATATATTTT.

This clone was picked up a small number of times. The DNA of the CDR3 is TGTGCCAGCAGTTTGAACAGGGGGATGGCTGGAAACACCATATATTTT. It codes for CASSLNRGMAGNTIYF. V and J are TRBV6-5 and TRBJ1-3; 8 bases map to TRBD1. The length of the CDR3 is 16 residues. With V trimmed by 4 bases and J by 2 bases, 7 bases remained unmatched. Per germline, CDR1 MNHEY and CDR2 SVGAGI.

V gene TRBV6-5 combines with J gene TRBJ1-3; D perhaps matches TRBD1 (5 bases). This CDR3 is 14 amino acids long. The germline gives CDR1 MNHEY, CDR2 SVGAGI. The ends were cut back, 10 bases at V and 0 bases at J, with 13 bases in the middle. The CDR3 region is CATTGGGSGNTIYF. As DNA, the CDR3 is TGTGCCACCACCGGGGGTGGCTCTGGAAACACCATATATTTT.

The V call is TRBV29-1, the J call TRBJ2-6; 8 nucleotides match TRBD1. This CDR3 is 16 amino acids long. Looked up from germline, CDR1 is SQVTM and CDR2 is ANQGSEA. After removal of 4 bases from V and 0 bases from J, the junction contained 5 bases not matched to a gene. The CDR3 loop reads CSVVPGGLSGANVLTF. CDR3 DNA sequence: TGCAGCGTTGTCCCAGGGGGCCTCTCTGGGGCCAACGTCCTGACTTTC.

This chain connects TRBV5-1 to TRBJ2-2, with 8 bases aligning to TRBD1. The CDR3 has 15 amino acids. The trim removed 4 bases at V and 5 bases at J, leaving 7 bases unmatched. Per germline, CDR1 SGHRS and CDR2 YFSETQ. Written as DNA, the CDR3 is TGCGCCAGCAGCATAGACAGGGGACGGACCGGGGAGCTGTTTTTT. Translating gives CASSIDRGRTGELFF.

The genes are TRBV7-4 and TRBJ1-3; D is possibly TRBD1 (5 bases). This CDR3 spans 18 amino acids. Trimming took off 1 base at V and 0 bases at J, with 16 bases between the two ends. In germline, CDR1 is SGHVT, CDR2 SQSDAQ. The CDR3 DNA reads as TGTGCCAGCAGCTTAGAGCGGGGGGATCGATTCTCTGGAAACACCATATATTTT. This translates into CASSLERGDRFSGNTIYF.